The 23 T cell receptor beta chains below were found in one sample sequenced in a study of cytomegalovirus exposure and HLA in healthy donors. The PCR ran on 60 Vbeta and 13 Jbeta primers. The method was immunoSEQ multiplex PCR; TCRdb's version includes in-frame clones alone and lacks a portion of them. The sample carries about 140,000 clones, 65% to 90% recorded once. Sequencing was done on a sample of PBMCs. These receptors were taken from a female donor in good health and CMV-seronegative.

V and J are TRBV18 and TRBJ1-4, with TRBD1 as a possible D gene (5 bases). V dropped 2 bases and J dropped 4 bases, with 20 bases sitting between them. The CDR3 extends over 18 amino acids. CDR1 is KGHSH, CDR2 LQKENI, per germline. The CDR3 loop is CASSPATGVPILNEKLFF. CDR3 bases: TGTGCCAGCTCACCAGCCACGGGGGTCCCGATACTTAATGAAAAACTGTTTTTT. The full variable domain, rest sourced from reference TRBV18 and TRBJ1-4, is NAGVMQNPRHLVRRRGQEARLRCSPMKGHSHVYWYRQLPEEGLKFMVYLQKENIIDESGMPKERFSAEFPKEGPSILRIQQVVRGDSAAYFCASSPATGVPILNEKLFFGSGTQLSVL.

This chain connects TRBV18 to TRBJ1-2; D is perhaps TRBD1 (6 bases). Trimming pared 4 bases from V and 4 bases from J, leaving 16 bases between. Germline-derived CDR1 and CDR2 are KGHSH and LQKENI. The CDR3 is 15 residues long. The CDR3 nucleotides read TGTGCCAGCTCACAGGGGGTCGACAGCCCCTATGGCTACACCTTC. Translation gives CASSQGVDSPYGYTF.

The chain employs TRBV9 and TRBJ1-5, with D possibly being TRBD1 (5 bases). Germline values: CDR1 SGDLS, CDR2 YYNGEE. Trimming took 4 bases from V and 0 from J, leaving 11 bases between them. CDR3 length: 15 amino acids. The CDR3 nucleotides read TGTGCCAGCAGCCTGACAGCCGATAGCAATCAGCCCCAGCATTTT. This encodes CASSLTADSNQPQHF.

The CDR3 is CASSVVPGADTQYF. In DNA form, the CDR3 reads TGTGCCAGCAGCGTAGTGCCAGGGGCAGATACGCAGTATTTT. The V and J genes are TRBV9 and TRBJ2-3; weak D call: TRBD1 (6 bases). The CDR3 covers 14 residues. Germline V gene sequence: CDR1 SGDLS, CDR2 YYNGEE. Between the trimmed V and J ends, which lost 0 bases and 4 bases, there was a span of 9 bases.

The chain couples TRBV10-1 to TRBJ2-1, with D unclear. CDR1 and CDR2 from the germline V gene are WNHNN and SYGVQD (reference sequence). The CDR3 is 12 residues long. Trimming removed 8 bases at V and 6 bases at J, with 11 bases between. The CDR3 region is CASSPNTNEQFF. In nucleotides, the CDR3 is TGCGCCAGCTCTCCTAATACCAATGAGCAGTTCTTC.

The chain joins TRBV2 to TRBJ2-1; 10 bases align to TRBD2. Germline V gene data show CDR1 as SNHLY and CDR2 as FYNNEI. This CDR3 comprises 14 residues. V lost 3 bases, J lost 6 bases, and 2 bases stayed unmatched. The CDR3 region is CASSESGRANEQFF. The DNA of the CDR3 is TGTGCCAGCAGTGAGAGCGGGAGGGCCAATGAGCAGTTCTTC.

The V gene is TRBV27, the J gene TRBJ2-7; the D gene is possibly TRBD2 (5 bases). V shed 3 bases and J shed 3 bases, with 12 bases lying between them. Germline-derived CDR1 and CDR2 are MNHEY and SMNVEV (reference sequence). The CDR3 has 14 residues. CDR3 sequence (DNA): TGTGCCAGCAGTTTCGCCCTAGCCCACTACGAGCAGTACTTC. This encodes CASSFALAHYEQYF.

V is TRBV7-6 and J is TRBJ2-1; tentatively, D is TRBD2 (7 bases). V dropped 0 bases and J dropped 0 bases, with 15 bases sitting between them. Looked up from germline, CDR1 is SGHVS and CDR2 is FNYEAQ. The CDR3 extends over 18 amino acids. The CDR3 reads CASSLALGGGYSYNEQFF. The CDR3 bases are TGTGCCAGCAGCTTAGCGCTTGGCGGGGGCTACTCCTACAATGAGCAGTTCTTC.

This clone has only one observation. The chain couples TRBV4-1 to TRBJ2-2; no definite D call. In germline, CDR1 is MGHRA, CDR2 YSYEKL. Deletions cut 0 bases from V and 6 bases from J, with 14 bases between. There are 16 residues in the CDR3. In DNA form, the CDR3 reads TGCGCCAGCAGCCAAGAAGCGCTGCAAGAGGCCGGGGAGCTGTTTTTT. This translates into CASSQEALQEAGELFF.

V is TRBV7-9 and J is TRBJ1-2; D is unclear. V lost 1 base to trimming and J lost 1 base, with 7 bases between them. Germline V CDR1 and CDR2: SEHNR, FQNEAQ (reference sequence). CDR3 length: 14 residues. The CDR3 is CASSLVASNYGYTF. The DNA for the CDR3 is TGTGCCAGCAGCTTAGTGGCAAGTAACTATGGCTACACCTTC.

V and J are TRBV5-1 and TRBJ2-7; no reliable D call. V was pared by 1 base and J by 0 bases, with 5 bases between. The CDR3 loop spans 13 amino acids. Germline CDR1 reads SGHRS; CDR2 reads YFSETQ. As DNA, the CDR3 is TGCGCCAGCAGCTTGTTTAACTCCTACGAGCAGTACTTC. Translated: CASSLFNSYEQYF. The full variable domain, with the rest looked up from reference TRBV5-1 and TRBJ2-7, is KAGVTQTPRYLIKTRGQQVTLSCSPISGHRSVSWYQQTPGQGLQFLFEYFSETQRNKGNFPGRFSGRQFSNSRSEMNVSTLELGDSALYLCASSLFNSYEQYFGPGTRLTVT.

This chain links TRBV6-6 with TRBJ2-7; 7 positions match TRBD1. The junction had 11 bases not matched to a gene; V was cut back by 4 bases and J by 2 bases. CDR3 length: 16 residues. Per the germline V gene, CDR1 is MNHNY and CDR2 is SVGAGI (reference sequence). CDR3 protein: CASSSWGRDSTYEQYF. The CDR3 DNA is TGTGCCAGCAGTTCCTGGGGTAGGGACAGCACCTACGAGCAGTACTTC.

The chain's CDR3 is CASSPGTGLETQYF. CDR3 bases: TGTGCCAGCAGTCCCGGGACAGGGTTAGAGACCCAGTACTTC. V gene TRBV6-6 combines with J gene TRBJ2-5, with 9 bases that match TRBD1. V dropped 5 bases and J dropped 4; count of bases not matched to a gene: 5. CDR1 is MNHNY, CDR2 SVGAGI, per germline (reference sequence). This CDR3 is 14 amino acids long.

The chain carries TRBV6-6 and TRBJ1-4; no reliable D call. Germline CDR1 is MNHNY and CDR2 is SVGAGI (reference sequence). Trimming left V 6 bases short and J 5 bases short, with 13 bases between. The CDR3 loop spans 14 amino acids. The CDR3 here is CASSFRDFNEKLFF. DNA for the CDR3: TGTGCCAGCAGCTTTAGAGACTTCAATGAAAAACTGTTTTTT.

The chain combines TRBV7-2 with TRBJ2-2, with D tentatively TRBD1 (5 bases). CDR1 SGHTA and CDR2 FQGNSA come from the germline V gene. The CDR3 is 14 amino acids. Trimming pared 4 bases from V and 9 bases from J, leaving 15 bases between. Here the CDR3 reads CASSSPTGARELFF. The CDR3 bases are TGTGCCAGCAGCTCCCCTACAGGCGCCAGGGAGCTGTTTTTT.

The V and J genes are TRBV28 and TRBJ2-3; tentative D call: TRBD1 (5 bases). Germline V CDR1 and CDR2: MDHEN, SYDVKM. The CDR3 contains 15 residues. The ends were cut back, 2 bases at V and 3 bases at J, with 12 bases in the middle. Here the CDR3 reads CASSLSPGYTDTQYF. As DNA, the CDR3 is TGTGCCAGCAGTTTAAGCCCAGGGTATACAGATACGCAGTATTTT.

This chain joins TRBV2 and TRBJ1-2; D uncertain. Trimming left V 6 bases short and J 3 bases short, with 17 bases between. The CDR3 totals 15 residues. Germline values: CDR1 SNHLY, CDR2 FYNNEI. CDR3: CASSTGSHIDYGYTF. The CDR3, as DNA: TGTGCCAGCAGCACCGGGAGCCATATAGACTATGGCTACACCTTC.

V gene TRBV5-1 combines with J gene TRBJ2-5, with 8 bases lining up with TRBD1. V lost 4 bases and J lost 5; bases outside the gene matches: 7. The length of the CDR3 is 14 residues. Per germline, CDR1 SGHRS and CDR2 YFSETQ. Written as DNA, the CDR3 is TGCGCCAGCAGCACTTGGACAGGGAGTGAGACCCAGTACTTC. Translation gives CASSTWTGSETQYF.

The chain joins TRBV6-4 to TRBJ2-3; possible D gene TRBD1, 6 bases. The CDR3 loop spans 19 amino acids. CDR1 is MRHNA and CDR2 is SNTAGT in the germline V gene. V lost 0 bases to trimming and J lost 4 bases, with 23 bases between them. CDR3 DNA sequence: TGTGCCAGCAGTGACTCCACTGGACAATGGGACACCGTGGCAGATACGCAGTATTTT. It encodes CASSDSTGQWDTVADTQYF.

The V call is TRBV18, the J call TRBJ2-2; the D is unclear. There are 16 residues in the CDR3. CDR1 KGHSH and CDR2 LQKENI come from the germline V gene. Trimming took 4 bases from V and 8 from J, leaving 20 bases between them. CDR3 in amino acids: CASSQELPINKGELFF. As DNA, the CDR3 is TGTGCCAGCTCACAGGAACTACCCATCAATAAGGGGGAGCTGTTTTTT.

The rearrangement uses TRBV19 and TRBJ2-6; TRBD1 might be the D (5 bases). This CDR3 comprises 14 residues. V was pared by 5 bases and J by 4 bases, with 9 bases between. From germline, CDR1 is LNHDA and CDR2 SQIVND (reference sequence). The CDR3 sequence: CASSSGQGANVLTF. DNA for the CDR3: TGTGCCAGTAGTTCAGGGCAAGGGGCCAACGTCCTGACTTTC.

This rearrangement joins TRBV15 to TRBJ1-5; D unresolved. V lost 5 bases, J lost 3 bases, and 14 bases lay in between. The germline V gene encodes CDR1 LNHNV and CDR2 YYDKDF (reference sequence). The CDR3 length is 15 residues. CDR3 bases: TGTGCCACCAGCGCCCTTGAGGGCCTCAATCAGCCCCAGCATTTT. It translates to CATSALEGLNQPQHF.

The chain employs TRBV5-1 and TRBJ2-5; 8 bases are a match to TRBD2. Germline V gives CDR1 SGHRS, CDR2 YFSETQ. Germline trimming cut 0 bases from V and 3 bases from J; bases unmatched to any gene: 1. This CDR3 has 14 residues. The CDR3 sequence: CASSLGSGEETQYF. CDR3 coding DNA: TGCGCCAGCAGCTTGGGTAGCGGGGAAGAGACCCAGTACTTC.